This T cell receptor beta chain was sequenced during a study of blood T cell repertoires in COVID-19. CDR1 and CDR2 from the germline V gene are KGHSH and LQKENI. The CDR3 is 18 amino acids. The V and J ends lost 3 bases and 1 base, in that order; junction bases with no gene match: 8. The data were produced by immunoSEQ multiplex PCR, yet TCRdb's version contains in-frame clones alone and is incomplete. The sample includes 400,000 to 550,000 clones, approximately 90% of them seen just once. The source material was PBMCs or T cells enriched from blood (not recorded which). The chain joins TRBV18 to TRBJ2-1; TRBD2 agrees at 11 bases. The sequence came from a woman younger than 30 with acute COVID-19. CDR3 DNA sequence: TGTGCCAGCTCACCTCAGGACTTAGCGGGAGGGTCCTACAATGAGCAGTTCTTC. Encoded protein: CASSPQDLAGGSYNEQFF.